This entry concerns a single T cell receptor beta chain. The antigen remains undetermined. Relative to the germline gene, one junction end is altered; a read error may explain this. The entry originates in a study of CD8+CD57+ T cells in acquired aplastic anemia. Study summary: Sorted CD4+ and CD8+ cells gave a mean 3.2 ug DNA, range about 0.19 to 27.4 ug. General study findings and limits: No significant patient-versus-control difference appeared in CD8+ Simpson's diversity. Over 25 shared CD8+ CDR3s appeared highly expressed within patients' immunodominant clones.

The template used for profiling TCR beta VDJ and CDR3 was genomic DNA. TCRdb recomputed calls from the reads with MiXCR, one row per CDR3 protein. Here the sample spans hundreds of thousands of distinct CDR3 sequences, 55% to 70% being singletons. The CDR3 is made up of 14 amino acids. Germline assignment: CDR1 SGHTA and CDR2 FQGTGA. This TCR derives from a human donor in good health, serving as a control. Sequences were obtained from sorted CD4+, CD8+, or CD8+CD57+ T cells (not recorded which) from PBMCs. V usage is TRBV7-3 and J usage is TRBJ2-3, with a tentative D call TRBD1 (6 bases). The CDR3 spells CASSPRVGADTQYF. The DNA for the CDR3 is TGTGCCAGCAGCCCACGAGTGGGGGCAGATACCCAGTATTTT.